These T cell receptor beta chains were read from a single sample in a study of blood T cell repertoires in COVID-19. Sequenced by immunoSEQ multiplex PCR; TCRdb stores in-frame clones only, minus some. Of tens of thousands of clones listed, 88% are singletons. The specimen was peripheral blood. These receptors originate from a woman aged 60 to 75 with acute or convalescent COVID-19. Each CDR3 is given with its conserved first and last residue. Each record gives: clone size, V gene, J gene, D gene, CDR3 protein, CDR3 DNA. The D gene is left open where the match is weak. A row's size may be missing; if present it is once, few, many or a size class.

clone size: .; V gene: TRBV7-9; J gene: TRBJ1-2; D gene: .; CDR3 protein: CASSLGGGRMLGYTF; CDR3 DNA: TGTGCCAGCAGCTTAGGCGGGGGGCGAATGCTCGGCTACACCTTC
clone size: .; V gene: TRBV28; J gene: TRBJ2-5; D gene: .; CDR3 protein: CASSFGSAPRGNYETQYF; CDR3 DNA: TGTGCCAGCAGTTTTGGGTCCGCTCCCCGGGGGAATTATGAGACCCAGTACTTC
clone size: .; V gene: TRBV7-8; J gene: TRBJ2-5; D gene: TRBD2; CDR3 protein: CASSPRRLAGVETQYF; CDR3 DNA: TGTGCCAGCAGCCCCCGGCGGCTAGCGGGGGTTGAGACCCAGTACTTC
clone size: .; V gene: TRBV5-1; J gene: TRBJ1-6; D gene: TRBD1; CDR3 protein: CASSLGQGNNSPLHF; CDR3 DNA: TGCGCCAGCAGCTTGGGACAGGGTAATAATTCACCCCTCCACTTT
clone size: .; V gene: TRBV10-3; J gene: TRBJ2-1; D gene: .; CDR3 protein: CAIKPIGVDEQFF; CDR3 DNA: TGTGCCATCAAACCCATAGGGGTGGATGAGCAGTTCTTC
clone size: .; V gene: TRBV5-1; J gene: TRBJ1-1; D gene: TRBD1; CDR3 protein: CASSLEGAPNTEAFF; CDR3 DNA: TGCGCCAGCAGCTTGGAGGGGGCCCCTAACACTGAAGCTTTCTTT
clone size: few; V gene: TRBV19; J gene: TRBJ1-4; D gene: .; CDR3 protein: CASSETTEMKEKLFF; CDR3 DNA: TGTGCCAGTAGTGAGACAACCGAAATGAAAGAAAAACTGTTTTTT
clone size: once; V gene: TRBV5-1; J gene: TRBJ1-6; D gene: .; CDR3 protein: CASSSTSSYNSPLHF; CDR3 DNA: TGCGCCAGCAGCTCAACCAGCTCCTATAATTCACCCCTCCACTTT
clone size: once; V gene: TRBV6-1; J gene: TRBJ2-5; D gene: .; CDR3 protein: CASSEAIYGETQYF; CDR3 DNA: TGTGCCAGCAGTGAAGCGATCTATGGAGAGACCCAGTACTTC
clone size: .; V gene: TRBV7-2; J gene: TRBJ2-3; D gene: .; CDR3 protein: CASSPWTAAGDTQYF; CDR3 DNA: TGTGCCAGCAGCCCATGGACCGCGGCGGGAGATACGCAGTATTTT
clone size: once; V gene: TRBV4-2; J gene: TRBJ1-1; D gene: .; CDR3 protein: CASRVGGWDTEAFF; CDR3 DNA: TGTGCCAGTCGGGTTGGGGGCTGGGACACTGAAGCTTTCTTT
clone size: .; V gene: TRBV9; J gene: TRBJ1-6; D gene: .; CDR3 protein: CASSVDGQSSYNSPLHF; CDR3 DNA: TGTGCCAGCAGCGTAGACGGACAGAGCTCCTATAATTCACCCCTCCACTTT
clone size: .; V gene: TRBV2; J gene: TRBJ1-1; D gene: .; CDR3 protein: CASRVTDEAFF; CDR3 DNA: TGTGCCAGCAGGGTGACAGATGAAGCTTTCTTT